This record looks at one TCR beta chain sequence and its context. Its antigen remains unknown. The CDR3 length is 13 residues. Germline V lookup: CDR1 MNHEY, CDR2 SMNVEV (reference sequence). V lost 2 bases, J lost 14 bases, and 9 bases stayed unmatched. This record belongs to a study of OX40 agonist ivuxolimab in advanced cancers. In the study overall: Anti-PD-1, anti-PD-L1 or anti-CTLA-4 therapy given earlier was allowed, and about 38% had some. One patient with hepatocellular carcinoma and two with cutaneous melanoma, three in all, had partial responses. Whole-study findings and limits: Normalized T-cell clonal expansion was also low in a subset of nonresponders.

With autoimmune disease history or systemic immunosuppression, patients were excluded. Some clones are missing from TCRdb's copy, which holds only in-frame ones; the method was immunoSEQ multiplex PCR. Of about 48,000 clones in the sample, approximately 85% were seen once. This sequence joins TRBV27 and TRBJ1-2, with 9 bases matching TRBD1. The receptor's source is an adult with an advanced solid tumor such as melanoma, head and neck, liver or kidney cancer. This material consisted of CD4+ or CD8+ T cells sorted from blood, taken in a trial of the OX40 agonist ivuxolimab. Here the CDR3 reads CASSLLGQGHPTF. The CDR3 bases are TGTGCCAGCAGTTTACTGGGACAGGGACATCCTACCTTC.